This T cell receptor beta chain is from a study of CD8 T cells in ankylosing spondylitis. The authors made TCR beta libraries by quantitative 5'-RACE with molecular barcodes. TCRdb used MiXCR to reprocess the 5' RACE reads, holding one entry per CDR3 protein. The sample carries approximately 350,000 distinct CDR3 sequences, over 12% recorded once. This CDR3 contains 13 residues. The V end lost 1 base, the J end lost 8 bases, and 9 bases lay between the germline ends. CDR1 is KGHDR, CDR2 SFDVKD, per germline. This clonotype has only a few counts. V gene TRBV24-1 combines with J gene TRBJ2-3; the D gene could be TRBD1 or TRBD2 (5 bases each). The receptor was isolated from a male donor with ankylosing spondylitis or in good health (not recorded which). Sequenced material: blood, either unsorted or a sorted T cell fraction (not recorded which). CDR3 DNA sequence: TGTGCCACCAGTGATTTTGGGGGAAGTACGCAGTATTTT. Residues: CATSDFGGSTQYF.